This TCR beta chain came from a study of CD8+CD57+ T cells in acquired aplastic anemia. Before being chosen for sequencing, patients had shown CD8+CD57+ cell expansion by flow cytometry. Severe acquired aplastic anemia was the diagnosis recorded for all patients. Patient blood was sampled before any therapy had been received. Genomic DNA provided the template from which TCR beta VDJ and CDR3 profiles were obtained. TCRdb recomputed calls from the reads with MiXCR, one row per CDR3 protein. Of 150,000 to 200,000 distinct CDR3 sequences in the sample, 40% to 50% were seen once. Germline V gene sequence: CDR1 DFQATT, CDR2 SNEGSKA (reference sequence). V shed 6 bases and J shed 1 base, with 18 bases lying between them. The CDR3 covers 15 residues.

This chain uses TRBV20-1 with TRBJ1-1; tentative D call: TRBD1 (6 bases). Sequenced sample: sorted CD4+, CD8+, or CD8+CD57+ T cells (not recorded which) from PBMCs. This clonotype was sampled from a human donor with aplastic anemia. The CDR3 DNA is TGCAGTGCCAGCAGCGAACTACAGGGGAACACTGAAGCTTTCTTT. Amino acid sequence: CSASSELQGNTEAFF.